Given below is one T cell receptor beta chain in context. The CDR3 is made up of 11 amino acids. The V end was cut by 2 bases, the J end by 7 bases, with 5 bases between. Germline CDR1 is SGHVS and CDR2 is FQNEAQ. The data belong to a study of blood T cell repertoires in COVID-19. Profiling relied on immunoSEQ multiplex PCR, and the TCRdb table lists in-frame clones only, not all of them. Among around 200,000 clones, around four fifths were seen once, and the ten largest hold around 18%. This receptor was identified in a woman over 75 with active or convalescent COVID-19. Sample: peripheral blood. The V gene is TRBV7-8, the J gene TRBJ2-5; D call uncertain. The CDR3 DNA is TGTGCCAGCAGCTTATTCGGGACCCAGTACTTC. As protein: CASSLFGTQYF.